This T cell receptor (beta chain) is drawn from a study of response to subunit inactivated influenza vaccine. Broader study findings: The authors put forward the suggestion that each seasonal influenza vaccination may bring in only a limited number of new T cells.

TCRdb processed the RT-PCR reads anew with MiXCR; each CDR3 protein has one entry. The sample yields about 700,000 distinct CDR3 sequences, approximately 15% seen once. Comments on this clonotype: Its antigen is unknown.

Trimming took off 0 bases at V and 2 bases at J, with 10 bases between the two ends. This CDR3 region has 14 residues. From germline, CDR1 is DFQATT and CDR2 SNEGSKA (reference sequence). The material was PBMCs from blood, obtained 14 days before vaccination. The TCR was taken from a man aged 50 to 59 who received an inactivated influenza vaccine. The chain employs TRBV20-1 and TRBJ2-5; D is uncertain. The CDR3 region has the DNA TGCAGTGCTAGAGAAGGGCCTGTACAAGAGACCCAGTACTTC. It yields the protein CSAREGPVQETQYF.